This TCR beta chain stems from a study of blood T cell repertoires in COVID-19. Study-level information: COVID-19 samples from acute and convalescent phases originated in the United States, Italy and Spain. PBMCs, B-cell-depleted T cells, or T cells were the source of the cDNA or gDNA that made up the material.

This clone appeared a few times. In the authors' workflow: Counts of nucleated cells, estimated from reference gene primer amplification, were obtained. The data were produced by immunoSEQ multiplex PCR, yet TCRdb's version contains in-frame clones alone and is incomplete. That table supplies the V and J calls and clone size; D and trimming were determined from the DNA. This sample has 130,000 to 150,000 clones, with 88% found just once. The CDR3 extends over 13 amino acids. V lost 7 bases and J lost 5, with 12 bases in between. The receptor's source is a man aged 70 or older with acute or convalescent COVID-19. The sequenced sample was peripheral blood. The chain couples TRBV12-3 or TRBV12-4 to TRBJ1-5; D perhaps matches TRBD1 (6 bases). CDR3 region: CASTTGGYQPQHF. CDR3 nucleotides: TGTGCCAGCACGACAGGAGGATATCAGCCCCAGCATTTT.